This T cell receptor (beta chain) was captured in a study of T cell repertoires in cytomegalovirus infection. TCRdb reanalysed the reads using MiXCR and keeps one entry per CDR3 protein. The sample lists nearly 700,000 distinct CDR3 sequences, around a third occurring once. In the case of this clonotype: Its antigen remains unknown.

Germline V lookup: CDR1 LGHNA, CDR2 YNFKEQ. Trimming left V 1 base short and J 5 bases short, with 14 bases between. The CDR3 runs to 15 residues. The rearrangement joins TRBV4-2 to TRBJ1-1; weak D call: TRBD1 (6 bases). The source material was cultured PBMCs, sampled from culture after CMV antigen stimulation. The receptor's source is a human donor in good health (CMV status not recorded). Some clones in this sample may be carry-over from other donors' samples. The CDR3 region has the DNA TGTGCCAGCAGCCAAGGCAGGGGAGGTATAACTGAAGCTTTCTTT. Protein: CASSQGRGGITEAFF.